This entry lists 21 T cell receptor beta chains sequenced from one sample in a study of blood T cell repertoires in COVID-19. Method: immunoSEQ multiplex PCR; TCRdb's copy keeps in-frame clones and lacks some. The table lists around 320,000 clones, 87% of them singletons. Sequences were obtained from peripheral blood. The receptors were sampled from a man between 18 and 29 years old with active or convalescent COVID-19.

V usage is TRBV15 and J usage is TRBJ2-3, with 8 positions matching TRBD1. The germline V gene has CDR1 LNHNV and CDR2 YYDKDF (reference sequence). The junction had 3 bases not matched to a gene; V was cut back by 4 bases and J by 0 bases. The CDR3 covers 15 residues. For the CDR3, the DNA is TGTGCCACCAGCAACCGGGACAGGAGCACAGATACGCAGTATTTT. Translation: CATSNRDRSTDTQYF. The full variable domain, with the rest looked up from reference TRBV15 and TRBJ2-3, is DAMVIQNPRYQVTQFGKPVTLSCSQTLNHNVMYWYQQKSSQAPKLLFHYYDKDFNNEADTPDNFQSRRPNTSFCFLDIRSPGLGDTAMYLCATSNRDRSTDTQYFGPGTRLTVL.

This chain joins TRBV5-4 and TRBJ2-7; TRBD1 matches 10 bases. The CDR3 loop spans 15 amino acids. J was trimmed by 2 bases and V by 4 bases; bases with no gene match: 6. CDR1 SGHNT and CDR2 YYREEE come from the germline V gene (reference sequence). For the CDR3, the DNA is TGTGCCAGCAGCATCCCTGGACAGGGGGCCTACGAGCAGTACTTC. It codes for CASSIPGQGAYEQYF. Combining the CDR3 with reference TRBV5-4 and TRBJ2-7 gives the whole variable domain ETGVTQSPTHLIKTRGQQVTLRCSSQSGHNTVSWYQQALGQGPQFIFQYYREEENGRGNFPPRFSGLQFPNYSSELNVNALELDDSALYLCASSIPGQGAYEQYFGPGTRLTVT.

The V call is TRBV7-2, the J call TRBJ1-5, with D possibly matching TRBD1 (6 bases). Trimming removed 3 bases at V and 0 bases at J, with 21 bases between. This CDR3 region has 19 residues. Germline V gene data show CDR1 as SGHTA and CDR2 as FQGNSA. CDR3: CASSFSLSHAGDSNQPQHF. CDR3 DNA sequence: TGTGCCAGCAGCTTCTCCCTTAGTCACGCAGGGGATAGCAATCAGCCCCAGCATTTT.

This clone has only a few counts. The chain employs TRBV4-1 and TRBJ1-5; possibly TRBD1 for D (6 bases). The V gene's germline CDR1 is MGHRA and CDR2 YSYEKL. V was pared by 2 bases and J by 2 bases, with 19 bases between. The CDR3 loop spans 18 amino acids. CDR3 residues: CASSQLGDRTLGNQPQHF. The CDR3 DNA sequence: TGCGCCAGCAGCCAATTGGGAGACAGGACTCTGGGCAATCAGCCCCAGCATTTT.

Only one count was recorded for this clone. This chain connects TRBV6-2 or TRBV6-3 to TRBJ2-5, with a weak D call TRBD2 (5 bases). Per the germline V gene, CDR1 is MNHEY and CDR2 is SVGEGT. CDR3 length equals 14 residues. The ends were cut back, 6 bases at V and 5 bases at J, with 16 bases in the middle. The CDR3 sequence: CASSFTRATETQYF. Here the CDR3 DNA reads TGTGCCAGCAGCTTTACTAGAGCGACGGAGACCCAGTACTTC.

This sequence joins TRBV18 and TRBJ2-7; 12 bases are shared with TRBD2. Trimming removed 0 bases from V and 4 bases from J; junction bases left unmatched: 4. Germline V CDR1 and CDR2: KGHSH, LQKENI. The CDR3 sequence is 16 residues long. CDR3 nucleotides: TGTGCCAGCTCACCACCTCTCCTAGCGGGAGGGTACGAGCAGTACTTC. Residues: CASSPPLLAGGYEQYF.

V gene TRBV5-1 combines with J gene TRBJ1-2, with 8 bases fitting TRBD1. CDR3 size: 17 residues. Trimming cost V 0 bases and J 5 bases; bases outside gene matches: 12. Germline V gene data show CDR1 as SGHRS and CDR2 as YFSETQ. The DNA for the CDR3 is TGCGCCAGCAGCTTGGGGACGGAATCGGGACAGGTTTATGGCTACACCTTC. It translates to CASSLGTESGQVYGYTF.

The chain uses TRBV6-6 and TRBJ2-7, with D tentatively TRBD2 (7 bases). Trimming stripped 6 bases from V and 3 bases from J, with 18 bases between. Germline V gene data show CDR1 as MNHNY and CDR2 as SVGAGI (reference sequence). This CDR3 has 15 residues. The CDR3: CASSSLGGRSYEQYF. The CDR3 DNA follows: TGTGCCAGCAGCTCGTTGGGGGGGCGGAGCTACGAGCAGTACTTC.

The CDR3 coding sequence is TGTGCCAGCTCACCTCGACAGATTCAGCCTATTACCGGGGAGCTGTTTTTT. It yields the protein CASSPRQIQPITGELFF. The chain is built from TRBV18 and TRBJ2-2; D might be TRBD1 (5 bases). Deletions cut 3 bases from V and 5 bases from J, with 19 bases between. Germline CDR1 KGHSH, CDR2 LQKENI. CDR3 length: 17 residues.

The chain joins TRBV7-6 to TRBJ1-3; maybe TRBD1 (5 bases). This CDR3 comprises 16 residues. V shed 1 base and J shed 3 bases, with 13 bases lying between them. Germline V gene sequence: CDR1 SGHVS, CDR2 FNYEAQ. As DNA, the CDR3 is TGTGCCAGCAGCTTAGGTCTGGTGGGGCGTGGAAACACCATATATTTT. Protein product: CASSLGLVGRGNTIYF.

V usage is TRBV7-9 and J usage is TRBJ2-1; D not resolved. This CDR3 has 12 residues. V lost 3 bases, J lost 8 bases, and 8 bases lay in between. The germline V gene encodes CDR1 SEHNR and CDR2 FQNEAQ (reference sequence). CDR3 protein: CASSFGSYEQFF. The DNA of the CDR3 is TGTGCCAGCAGCTTCGGGTCTTATGAGCAGTTCTTC.

This chain uses TRBV5-1 with TRBJ2-5; D is unresolved. The V and J ends lost 0 bases and 1 base respectively, with 7 bases between them. The CDR3 is made up of 14 amino acids. Looked up from germline, CDR1 is SGHRS and CDR2 is YFSETQ. Here the CDR3 DNA reads TGCGCCAGCAGCTTGGGGGCTGCCCAAGAGACCCAGTACTTC. Residues: CASSLGAAQETQYF.

This sequence joins TRBV10-3 and TRBJ1-3; D perhaps matches TRBD1 (5 bases). The germline V and J ends were trimmed by 3 bases and 4 bases, with 16 bases remaining between them. Germline values: CDR1 ENHRY, CDR2 SYGVKD. The CDR3 loop spans 16 amino acids. CDR3 sequence (DNA): TGTGCCATCAGTGACGGGGAGGGGTCTCGGGGAAACACCATATATTTT. It translates to CAISDGEGSRGNTIYF.

J is TRBJ2-7 and V is TRBV4-1, with 7 positions matching TRBD1. Per germline, CDR1 MGHRA and CDR2 YSYEKL. V lost 3 bases to trimming and J lost 4 bases; unmatched junction nucleotides: 9. The CDR3 contains 15 residues. CDR3 amino acids: CASSQPGQTFYEQYF. CDR3 nucleotides: TGCGCCAGCAGCCAGCCGGGACAGACTTTTTACGAGCAGTACTTC.

This chain connects TRBV6-5 to TRBJ1-1; D not certain. Germline V gene lookup returns CDR1 MNHEY and CDR2 SVGAGI. V shed 6 bases and J shed 0 bases, with 11 bases lying between them. The CDR3 covers 14 residues. The CDR3 loop is CASRRTLVNTEAFF. The CDR3 nucleotides read TGTGCCAGCAGGAGGACTTTGGTGAACACTGAAGCTTTCTTT.

V gene TRBV6-5 combines with J gene TRBJ1-4; 8 bases agree with TRBD1. CDR3 size: 14 residues. Germline V CDR1 and CDR2: MNHEY, SVGAGI. With V trimmed by 6 bases and J by 6 bases, 6 bases remained unmatched. The CDR3 DNA follows: TGTGCCAGCAGCCTGACAGGGGCTCATGAAAAACTGTTTTTT. Protein sequence: CASSLTGAHEKLFF.

The chain has TRBV25-1 and TRBJ1-6, with D unresolved. The length of the CDR3 is 12 residues. CDR1 MGHDK and CDR2 SYGVNS come from the germline V gene. V was cut by 4 bases and J by 9 bases, with 7 bases left in between. The CDR3 DNA is TGTGCCAGCAGTGTCGGCGGTTCACCCCTCCACTTT. Protein sequence: CASSVGGSPLHF. Variable domain in full (rest from reference TRBV25-1 and TRBJ1-6): EADIYQTPRYLVIGTGKKITLECSQTMGHDKMYWYQQDPGMELHLIHYSYGVNSTEKGDLSSESTVSRIRTEHFPLTLESARPSHTSQYLCASSVGGSPLHFGNGTRLTVT.

The chain recombines TRBV27 with TRBJ2-2; D possibly uses TRBD1 or TRBD2 (6 bases each). The CDR3 has 16 amino acids. Germline V lookup: CDR1 MNHEY, CDR2 SMNVEV (reference sequence). Trimming stripped 10 bases from V and 3 bases from J, with 21 bases between. The CDR3 here is CATRGFTSLDTGELFF. CDR3 DNA sequence: TGTGCCACCAGGGGCTTCACTAGCCTCGACACCGGGGAGCTGTTTTTT.

The V gene is TRBV12-3 or TRBV12-4, the J gene TRBJ1-2; no firm D call. Deletions cut 4 bases from V and 5 bases from J, with 11 bases between. The CDR3 spans 13 residues. This CDR3 is CASSSRIGYGYTF. CDR3 nucleotide sequence: TGTGCCAGCAGTTCGAGAATTGGTTATGGCTACACCTTC.

The table lists this clone with a few counts. CDR3: CASSDRDRGSQPQHF. The CDR3 bases are TGTGCCAGCAGTGATAGGGACAGGGGGAGTCAGCCCCAGCATTTT. The chain couples TRBV6-1 to TRBJ1-5; 11 nucleotides agree with TRBD1. The germline gives CDR1 MNHNS, CDR2 SASEGT. This CDR3 spans 15 amino acids. V dropped 3 bases and J dropped 6; count of bases not matched to a gene: 4.

The rearrangement links TRBV24-1 to TRBJ2-1; possibly TRBD2 for D (5 bases). Per the germline V gene, CDR1 is KGHDR and CDR2 is SFDVKD. CDR3 length: 14 residues. V lost 7 bases and J 8 bases, leaving 17 bases between the germline ends. This chain's CDR3 is CATRPAGSRDEQFF. The CDR3 DNA reads as TGTGCCACCAGGCCAGCCGGGTCGCGGGATGAGCAGTTCTTC.